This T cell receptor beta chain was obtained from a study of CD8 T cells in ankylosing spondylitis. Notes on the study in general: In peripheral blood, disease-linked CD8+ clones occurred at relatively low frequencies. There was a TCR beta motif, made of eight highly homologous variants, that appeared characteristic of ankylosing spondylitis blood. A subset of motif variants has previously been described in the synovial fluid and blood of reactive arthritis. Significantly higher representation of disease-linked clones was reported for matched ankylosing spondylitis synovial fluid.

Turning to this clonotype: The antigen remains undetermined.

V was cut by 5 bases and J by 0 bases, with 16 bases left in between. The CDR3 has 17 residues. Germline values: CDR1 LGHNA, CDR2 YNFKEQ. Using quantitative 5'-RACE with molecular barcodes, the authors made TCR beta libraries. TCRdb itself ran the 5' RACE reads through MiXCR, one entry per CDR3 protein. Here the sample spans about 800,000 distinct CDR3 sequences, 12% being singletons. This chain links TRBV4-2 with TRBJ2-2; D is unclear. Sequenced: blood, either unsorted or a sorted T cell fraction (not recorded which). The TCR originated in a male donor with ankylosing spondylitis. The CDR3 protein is CASSYPPRSTNTGELFF. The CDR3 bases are TGTGCCAGCAGCTACCCCCCCCGGTCGACGAACACCGGGGAGCTGTTTTTT.